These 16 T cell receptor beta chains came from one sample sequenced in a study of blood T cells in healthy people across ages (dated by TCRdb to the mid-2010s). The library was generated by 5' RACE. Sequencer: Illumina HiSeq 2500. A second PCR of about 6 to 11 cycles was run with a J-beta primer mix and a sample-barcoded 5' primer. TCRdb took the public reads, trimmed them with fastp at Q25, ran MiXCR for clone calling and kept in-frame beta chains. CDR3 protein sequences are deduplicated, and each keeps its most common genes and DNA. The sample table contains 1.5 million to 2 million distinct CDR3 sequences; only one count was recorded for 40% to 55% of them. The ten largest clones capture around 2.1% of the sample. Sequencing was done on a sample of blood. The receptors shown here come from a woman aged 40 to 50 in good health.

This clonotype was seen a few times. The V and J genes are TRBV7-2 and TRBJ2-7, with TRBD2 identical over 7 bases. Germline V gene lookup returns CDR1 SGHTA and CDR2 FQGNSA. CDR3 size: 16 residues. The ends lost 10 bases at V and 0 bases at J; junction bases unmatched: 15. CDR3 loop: CATTVASGSISYEQYF. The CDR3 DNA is TGTGCCACGACGGTGGCTAGCGGTTCAATCTCCTACGAGCAGTACTTC.

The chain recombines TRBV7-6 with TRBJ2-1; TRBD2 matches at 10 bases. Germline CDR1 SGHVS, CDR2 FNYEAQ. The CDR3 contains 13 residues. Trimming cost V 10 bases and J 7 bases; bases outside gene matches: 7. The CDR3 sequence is CATGLAVENEQFF. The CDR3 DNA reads TGTGCCACTGGACTAGCGGTGGAAAATGAGCAGTTCTTC.

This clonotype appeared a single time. CDR3 nucleotides: TGTGCCAGCAGCTTCCCGGGGGCGGCGAATGAAAAACTGTTTTTT. This codes for CASSFPGAANEKLFF. The chain has TRBV5-6 and TRBJ1-4, with a tentative D call TRBD1 (6 bases). Germline V gives CDR1 SGHDT, CDR2 YYEEEE. The CDR3 is 15 residues long. The V and J ends lost 2 bases and 5 bases respectively, with 13 bases between them.

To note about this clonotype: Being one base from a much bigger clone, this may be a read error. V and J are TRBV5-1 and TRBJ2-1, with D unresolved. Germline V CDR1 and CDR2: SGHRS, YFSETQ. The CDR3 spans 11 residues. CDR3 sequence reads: CAISFSSEQFF. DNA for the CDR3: TGCGCCATCAGCTTCAGTAGTGAGCAGTTCTTC.

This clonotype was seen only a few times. The CDR3 loop reads CASSRSHNEQFF. In DNA, the CDR3 is TGTGCCAGCAGCAGATCCCACAATGAGCAGTTCTTC. The chain carries TRBV27 and TRBJ2-1; the D is unclear. Per germline, CDR1 MNHEY and CDR2 SMNVEV (reference sequence). This CDR3 is 12 amino acids long. V was shortened by 6 bases and J by 5 bases, with 8 bases between the two germline ends.

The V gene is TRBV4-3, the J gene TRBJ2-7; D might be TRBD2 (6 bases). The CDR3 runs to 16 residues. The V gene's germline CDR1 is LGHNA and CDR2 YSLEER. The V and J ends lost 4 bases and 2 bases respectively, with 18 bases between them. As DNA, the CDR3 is TGCGCCAGCAGCCCTCAGGCCGGGACTGCCCCCTACGAGCAGTACTTC. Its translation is CASSPQAGTAPYEQYF.

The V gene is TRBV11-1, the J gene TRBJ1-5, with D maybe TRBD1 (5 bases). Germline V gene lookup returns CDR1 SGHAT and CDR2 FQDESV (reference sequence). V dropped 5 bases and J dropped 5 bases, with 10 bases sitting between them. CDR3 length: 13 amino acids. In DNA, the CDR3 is TGTGCCAGCAGCCGCCAGACAGATCAGCCCCAGCATTTT. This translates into CASSRQTDQPQHF.

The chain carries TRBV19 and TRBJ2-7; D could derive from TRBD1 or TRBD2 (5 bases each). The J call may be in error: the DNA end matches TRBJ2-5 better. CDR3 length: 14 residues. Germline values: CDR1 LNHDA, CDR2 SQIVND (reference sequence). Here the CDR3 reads CASSIVRGKETQYF. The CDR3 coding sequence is TGTGCCAGTAGTATAGTTCGGGGCAAGGAGACCCAGTACTTC.

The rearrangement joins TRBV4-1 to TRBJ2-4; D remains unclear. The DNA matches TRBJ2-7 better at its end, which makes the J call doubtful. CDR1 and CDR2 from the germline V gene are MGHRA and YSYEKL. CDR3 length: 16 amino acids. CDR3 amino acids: CASSQGATGNRYEQYF. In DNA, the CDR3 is TGCGCCAGCAGCCAAGGAGCGACGGGTAACCGGTACGAGCAGTACTTC.

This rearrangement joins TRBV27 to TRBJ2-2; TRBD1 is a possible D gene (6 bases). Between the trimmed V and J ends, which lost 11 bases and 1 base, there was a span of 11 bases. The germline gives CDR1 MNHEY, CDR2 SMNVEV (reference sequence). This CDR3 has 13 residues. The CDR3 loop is CALRDKNTGELFF. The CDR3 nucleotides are TGTGCCCTTCGGGACAAGAACACCGGGGAGCTGTTTTTT.

This chain's CDR3 is CSARAQTGGSYEQYF. For the CDR3, the DNA is TGCAGTGCTAGAGCCCAGACAGGGGGCTCGTACGAGCAGTACTTC. V gene TRBV20-1 combines with J gene TRBJ2-7; the match to TRBD1 covers 10 bases. This CDR3 has 15 residues. In germline, CDR1 is DFQATT, CDR2 SNEGSKA (reference sequence). Trimming cost V 1 base and J 4 bases; bases outside gene matches: 7.

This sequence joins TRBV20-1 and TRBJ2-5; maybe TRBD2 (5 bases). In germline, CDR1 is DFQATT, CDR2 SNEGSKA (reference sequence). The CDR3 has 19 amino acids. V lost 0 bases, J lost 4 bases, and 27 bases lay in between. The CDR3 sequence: CSARDLWTASTSLGETQYF. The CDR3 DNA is TGCAGTGCTAGAGATCTCTGGACTGCTTCGACTTCCCTGGGAGAGACCCAGTACTTC.

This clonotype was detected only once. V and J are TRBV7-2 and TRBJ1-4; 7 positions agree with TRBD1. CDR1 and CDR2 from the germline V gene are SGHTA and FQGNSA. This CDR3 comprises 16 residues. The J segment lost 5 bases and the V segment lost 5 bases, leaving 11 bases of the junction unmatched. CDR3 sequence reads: CASSPITRQGNEKLFF. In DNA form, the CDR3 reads TGTGCCAGCAGCCCTATCACTCGACAGGGAAATGAAAAACTGTTTTTT.

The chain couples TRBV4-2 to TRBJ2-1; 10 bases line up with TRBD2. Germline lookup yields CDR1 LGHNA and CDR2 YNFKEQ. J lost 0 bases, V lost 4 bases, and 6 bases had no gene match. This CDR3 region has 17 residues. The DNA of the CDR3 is TGTGCCAGCAGCCCCTACCCTAGCGGGAGCTCCTACAATGAGCAGTTCTTC. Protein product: CASSPYPSGSSYNEQFF.

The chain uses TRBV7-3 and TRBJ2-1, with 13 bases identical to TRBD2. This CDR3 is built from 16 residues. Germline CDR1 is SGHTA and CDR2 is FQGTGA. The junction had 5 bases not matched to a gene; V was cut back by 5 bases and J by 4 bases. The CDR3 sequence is CASSAPGLAGYNEQFF. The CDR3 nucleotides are TGTGCCAGCAGCGCCCCGGGACTAGCGGGATACAATGAGCAGTTCTTC.

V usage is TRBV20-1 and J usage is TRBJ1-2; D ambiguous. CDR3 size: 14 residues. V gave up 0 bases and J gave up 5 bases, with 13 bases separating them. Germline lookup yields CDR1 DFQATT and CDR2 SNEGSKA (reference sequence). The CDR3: CSARDARGDYGYTF. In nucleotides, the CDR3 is TGCAGTGCTAGAGATGCGCGTGGTGATTATGGCTACACCTTC.